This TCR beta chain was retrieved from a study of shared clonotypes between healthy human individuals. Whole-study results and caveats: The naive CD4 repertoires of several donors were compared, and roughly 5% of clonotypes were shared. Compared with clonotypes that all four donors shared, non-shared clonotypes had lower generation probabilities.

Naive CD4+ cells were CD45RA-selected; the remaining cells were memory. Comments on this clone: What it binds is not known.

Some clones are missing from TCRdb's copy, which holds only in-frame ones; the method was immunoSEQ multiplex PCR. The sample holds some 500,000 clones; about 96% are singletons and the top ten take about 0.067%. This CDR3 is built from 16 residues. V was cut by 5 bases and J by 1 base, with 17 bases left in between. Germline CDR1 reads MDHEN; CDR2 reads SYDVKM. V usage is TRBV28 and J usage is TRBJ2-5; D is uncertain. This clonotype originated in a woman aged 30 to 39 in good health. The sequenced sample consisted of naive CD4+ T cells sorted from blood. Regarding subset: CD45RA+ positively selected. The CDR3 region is CASSTARGAAQETQYF. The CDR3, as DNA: TGTGCCAGCAGTACTGCCAGAGGCGCGGCCCAAGAGACCCAGTACTTC.